The clone carrying this TCR beta chain appeared many times. This sample was taken from a study of blood T cells in healthy people across ages. Germline CDR1 and CDR2: SGHRS and YFSETQ. V was cut by 2 bases and J by 6 bases, with 24 bases left in between. The CDR3 spans 17 residues. A second roughly 6 to 11 cycle PCR used barcoded and J-beta primers. TCRdb passed the 5' RACE reads through MiXCR, listing each CDR3 protein once. Seen here are hundreds of thousands of distinct CDR3 sequences, approximately 30% observed once, and the top ten hold 15%. This TCR came from a woman older than 75 in good health. The genes are TRBV5-1 and TRBJ2-7; perhaps TRBD2 as D (5 bases). Sequenced: blood. DNA of the CDR3: TGCGCCAGCAGCTTTGGGATACCAGGAGGAGGCAACGCCGAGCAGTACTTC. Protein product: CASSFGIPGGGNAEQYF. Complete variable domain (other parts from reference TRBV5-1 and TRBJ2-7): KAGVTQTPRYLIKTRGQQVTLSCSPISGHRSVSWYQQTPGQGLQFLFEYFSETQRNKGNFPGRFSGRQFSNSRSEMNVSTLELGDSALYLCASSFGIPGGGNAEQYFGPGTRLTVT.